This T cell receptor (beta chain) was retrieved from a study of blood T cell repertoires in COVID-19. Assay used: immunoSEQ multiplex PCR; TCRdb lists only in-frame clones, some missing. Here the sample spans over 120,000 clones, approximately 88% being singletons. Trimming removed 5 bases at V and 3 bases at J, with 13 bases between. This CDR3 region has 14 residues. The germline gives CDR1 SGHAT, CDR2 FQDESV (reference sequence). The source is a woman aged 45-59 years with acute or convalescent COVID-19. Sequences were obtained from peripheral blood. The V and J genes are TRBV11-1 and TRBJ1-1; D uncertain. CDR3 loop: CASSLQRRYTEAFF. The CDR3 DNA reads TGTGCCAGCAGCCTACAGAGGAGGTACACTGAAGCTTTCTTT.